This paragraph covers one T cell receptor (beta chain) sequence. The V end lost 10 bases, the J end lost 1 base, and 10 bases lay between the germline ends. CDR3 size: 13 residues. These data are taken from a study of blood T cell repertoires in COVID-19. Study context: Acute and convalescent COVID-19 samples came from the United States, Italy and Spain. In each case, the material was cDNA or gDNA derived from T cells, B-cell-depleted T cells, or PBMCs.

Authors' methods: Amplified reference gene primers provided the basis for estimating nucleated cell counts. The data were produced by immunoSEQ multiplex PCR, yet TCRdb's version contains in-frame clones alone and is incomplete. V, J and clone size derive from that table, while D and trimming were established from the DNA sequence. Of under 75,000 clones in the sample, around 79% were seen once. This clonotype originated in a man in his 60s with acute or convalescent COVID-19. The sample comprised peripheral blood. The rearrangement links TRBV12-3 or TRBV12-4 to TRBJ2-2; perhaps TRBD1 as D (6 bases). CDR3 coding DNA: TGTGCCACGCGACAGGAGAACACCGGGGAGCTGTTTTTT. This gives the protein CATRQENTGELFF.